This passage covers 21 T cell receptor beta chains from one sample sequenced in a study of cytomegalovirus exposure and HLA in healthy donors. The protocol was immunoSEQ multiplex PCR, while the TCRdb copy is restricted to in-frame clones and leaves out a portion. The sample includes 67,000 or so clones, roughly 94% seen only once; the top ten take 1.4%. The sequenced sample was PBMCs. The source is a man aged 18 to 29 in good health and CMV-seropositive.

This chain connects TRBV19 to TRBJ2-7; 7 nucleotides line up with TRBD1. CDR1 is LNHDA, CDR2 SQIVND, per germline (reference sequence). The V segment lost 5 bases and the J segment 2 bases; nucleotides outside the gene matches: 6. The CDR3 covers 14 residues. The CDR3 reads CASSSYRGTYEQYF. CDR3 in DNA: TGTGCCAGTAGTTCCTACAGGGGAACCTACGAGCAGTACTTC.

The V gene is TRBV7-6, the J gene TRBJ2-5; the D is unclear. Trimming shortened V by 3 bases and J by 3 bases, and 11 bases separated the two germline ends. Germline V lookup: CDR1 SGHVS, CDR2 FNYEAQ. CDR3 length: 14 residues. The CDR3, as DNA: TGTGCCAGCAGCTTTAAGCGCTGGGAAGAGACCCAGTACTTC. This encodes CASSFKRWEETQYF.

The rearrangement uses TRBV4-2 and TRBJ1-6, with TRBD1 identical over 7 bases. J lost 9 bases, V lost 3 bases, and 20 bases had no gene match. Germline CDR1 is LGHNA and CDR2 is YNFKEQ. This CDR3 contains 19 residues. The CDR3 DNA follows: TGTGCCAGCAGCCAGGCTATCACGACAGGGAAAGGACATTTTTCACCCCTCCACTTT. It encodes CASSQAITTGKGHFSPLHF.

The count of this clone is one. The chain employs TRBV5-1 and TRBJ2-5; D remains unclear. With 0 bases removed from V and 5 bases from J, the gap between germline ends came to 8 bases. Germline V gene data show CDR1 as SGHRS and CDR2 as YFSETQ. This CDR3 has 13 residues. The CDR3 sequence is CASSLGLRETQYF. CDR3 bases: TGCGCCAGCAGCTTGGGTTTACGGGAGACCCAGTACTTC. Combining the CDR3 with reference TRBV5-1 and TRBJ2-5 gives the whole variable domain KAGVTQTPRYLIKTRGQQVTLSCSPISGHRSVSWYQQTPGQGLQFLFEYFSETQRNKGNFPGRFSGRQFSNSRSEMNVSTLELGDSALYLCASSLGLRETQYFGPGTRLLVL.

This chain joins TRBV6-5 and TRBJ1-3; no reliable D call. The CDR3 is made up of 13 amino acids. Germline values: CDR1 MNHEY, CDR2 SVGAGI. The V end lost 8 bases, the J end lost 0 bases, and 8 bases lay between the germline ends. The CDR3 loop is CASSLNSGNTIYF. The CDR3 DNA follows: TGTGCCAGCTCACTGAACTCTGGAAACACCATATATTTT.

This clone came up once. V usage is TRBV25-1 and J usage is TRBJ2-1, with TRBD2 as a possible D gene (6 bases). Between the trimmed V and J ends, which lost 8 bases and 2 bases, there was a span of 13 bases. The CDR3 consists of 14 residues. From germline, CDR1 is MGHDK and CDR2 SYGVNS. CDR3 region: CASSGDGAYNEQFF. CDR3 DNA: TGTGCCAGCTCGGGAGATGGGGCCTACAATGAGCAGTTCTTC.

CDR3 nucleotides: TGTGCCAGCAGCGCCCAGGGATTTCGGACTGAAGCTTTCTTT. It is translated as CASSAQGFRTEAFF. This rearrangement joins TRBV9 to TRBJ1-1; a possible D gene is TRBD1 (5 bases). From germline, CDR1 is SGDLS and CDR2 YYNGEE. This CDR3 contains 14 residues. V shed 3 bases and J shed 5 bases, with 14 bases lying between them.

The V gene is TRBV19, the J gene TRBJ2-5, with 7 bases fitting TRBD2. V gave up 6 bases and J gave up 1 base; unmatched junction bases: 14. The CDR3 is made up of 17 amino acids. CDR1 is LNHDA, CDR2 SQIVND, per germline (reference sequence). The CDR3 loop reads CASSERTALASQETQYF. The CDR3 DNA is TGTGCCAGTAGCGAGCGGACGGCACTAGCGTCCCAAGAGACCCAGTACTTC.

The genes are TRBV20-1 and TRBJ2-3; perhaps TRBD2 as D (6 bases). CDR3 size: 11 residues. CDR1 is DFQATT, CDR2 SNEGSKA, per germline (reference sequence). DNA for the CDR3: TGCTCGGGAGTTGGTCCAGATACGCAGTATTTT. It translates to CSGVGPDTQYF.

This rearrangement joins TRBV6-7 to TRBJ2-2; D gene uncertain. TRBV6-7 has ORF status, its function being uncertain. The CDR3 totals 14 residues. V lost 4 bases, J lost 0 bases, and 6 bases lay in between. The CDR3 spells CASSSHSNTGELFF. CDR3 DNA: TGTGCCAGCAGTTCCCATTCGAACACCGGGGAGCTGTTTTTT.

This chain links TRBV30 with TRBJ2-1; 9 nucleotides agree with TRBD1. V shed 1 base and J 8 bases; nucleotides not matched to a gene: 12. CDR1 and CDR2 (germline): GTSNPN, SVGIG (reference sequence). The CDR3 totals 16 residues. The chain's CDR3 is CAWSAVGTGRPYEQFF. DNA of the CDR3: TGTGCCTGGAGTGCAGTCGGGACAGGGCGTCCCTATGAGCAGTTCTTC. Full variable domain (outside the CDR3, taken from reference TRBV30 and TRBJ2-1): SQTIHQWPATLVQPVGSPLSLECTVEGTSNPNLYWYRQAAGRGLQLLFYSVGIGQISSEVPQNLSASRPQDRQFILSSKKLLLSDSGFYLCAWSAVGTGRPYEQFFGPGTRLTVL.

This CDR3 reads CASSKETGNQPQHF. The DNA of the CDR3 is TGTGCCTCCTCGAAGGAGACAGGGAATCAGCCCCAGCATTTT. V usage is TRBV2 and J usage is TRBJ1-5, with TRBD1 matching 7 bases. CDR3 length: 14 residues. The germline CDR1 and CDR2 sequences are SNHLY and FYNNEI. J gave up 4 bases and V 11 bases, and 11 bases lay outside the gene matches.

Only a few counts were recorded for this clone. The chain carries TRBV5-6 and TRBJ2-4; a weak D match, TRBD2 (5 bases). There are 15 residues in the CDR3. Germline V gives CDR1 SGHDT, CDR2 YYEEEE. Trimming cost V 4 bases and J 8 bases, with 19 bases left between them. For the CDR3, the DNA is TGTGCCAGCAGCCTAGCCCTTATGGGAAGGGACATTCAGTACTTC. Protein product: CASSLALMGRDIQYF.

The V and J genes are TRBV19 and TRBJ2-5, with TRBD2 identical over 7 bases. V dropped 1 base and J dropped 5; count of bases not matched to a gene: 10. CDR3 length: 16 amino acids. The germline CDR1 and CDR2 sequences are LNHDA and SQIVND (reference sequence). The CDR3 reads CASSIGREWGGETQYF. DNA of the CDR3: TGTGCCAGTAGTATAGGGCGAGAGTGGGGGGGGGAGACCCAGTACTTC.

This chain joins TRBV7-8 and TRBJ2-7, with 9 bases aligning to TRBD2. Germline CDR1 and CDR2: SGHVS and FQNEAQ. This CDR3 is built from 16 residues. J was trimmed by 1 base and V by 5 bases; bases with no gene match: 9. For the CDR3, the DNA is TGTGCCAGCAGCCCAAAGGGACTAGCCCCTTCCTACGAGCAGTACTTC. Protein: CASSPKGLAPSYEQYF.

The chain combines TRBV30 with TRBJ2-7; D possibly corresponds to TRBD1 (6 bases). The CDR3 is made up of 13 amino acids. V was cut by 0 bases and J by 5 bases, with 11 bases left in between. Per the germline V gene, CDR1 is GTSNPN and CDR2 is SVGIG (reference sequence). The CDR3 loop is CAWSVGQPNEQYF. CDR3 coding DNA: TGTGCCTGGAGTGTGGGACAACCTAACGAGCAGTACTTC.

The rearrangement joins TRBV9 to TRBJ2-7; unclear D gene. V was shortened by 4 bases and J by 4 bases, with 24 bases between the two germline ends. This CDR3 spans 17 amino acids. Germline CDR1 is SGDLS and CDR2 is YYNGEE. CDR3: CASSQSENKQVPYEQYF. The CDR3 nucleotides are TGTGCCAGCAGCCAAAGTGAGAATAAGCAAGTGCCTTACGAGCAGTACTTC.

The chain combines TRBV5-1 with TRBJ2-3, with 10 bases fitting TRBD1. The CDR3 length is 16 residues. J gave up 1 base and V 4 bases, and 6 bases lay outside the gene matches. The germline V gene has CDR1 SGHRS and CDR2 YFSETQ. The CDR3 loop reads CASSTGGTGGTDTQYF. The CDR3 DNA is TGCGCCAGCAGCACGGGGGGGACAGGGGGCACAGATACGCAGTATTTT.

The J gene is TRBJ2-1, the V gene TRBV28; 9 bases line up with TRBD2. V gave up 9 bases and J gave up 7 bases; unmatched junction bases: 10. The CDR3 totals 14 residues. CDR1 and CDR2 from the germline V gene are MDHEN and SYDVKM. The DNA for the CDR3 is TGTGCCAGTCTAAGCGGGGGGCAACCAAATGAGCAGTTCTTC. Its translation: CASLSGGQPNEQFF.

In DNA form, the CDR3 reads TGTGCCAGTAGTTTAAGGGCTAGCGGGGGCCAAGAGACCCAGTACTTC. Encoded protein: CASSLRASGGQETQYF. The V call is TRBV19, the J call TRBJ2-5; 10 positions agree with TRBD2. V lost 5 bases and J lost 1; bases outside the gene matches: 7. The CDR3 totals 16 residues. Looked up from germline, CDR1 is LNHDA and CDR2 is SQIVND (reference sequence).

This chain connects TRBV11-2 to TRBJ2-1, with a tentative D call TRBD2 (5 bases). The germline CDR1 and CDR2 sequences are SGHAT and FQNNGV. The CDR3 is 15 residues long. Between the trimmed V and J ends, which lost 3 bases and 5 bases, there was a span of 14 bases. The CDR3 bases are TGTGCCAGCAGCTTTTGGGAGCGGAGTAACAATGAGCAGTTCTTC. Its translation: CASSFWERSNNEQFF.